The 21 T cell receptor beta chains given below trace back to one sample, sequenced in a study of cytomegalovirus exposure and HLA in healthy donors. PCR amplification relied on 60 Vbeta primers (plus 13 Jbeta primers). Only in-frame clones appear in the TCRdb table, and some are missing; sequencing was by immunoSEQ multiplex PCR. Counted here are about 120,000 clones, 10% occurring once; the ten biggest clones make up around 4.6%. Sequencing was done on a sample of PBMCs. These receptors all stem from a woman between 18 and 29 years old in good health and CMV-seropositive.

The chain couples TRBV6-1 to TRBJ2-3; 7 positions agree with TRBD2. The CDR3 length is 15 residues. Germline CDR1 reads MNHNS; CDR2 reads SASEGT. The ends lost 4 bases at V and 0 bases at J; junction bases unmatched: 4. In DNA form, the CDR3 reads TGTGCCAGCAGTGGCTATAGCGGGAGCACAGATACGCAGTATTTT. Translating gives CASSGYSGSTDTQYF.

Notes on this clone: The same CDR3 is also encoded by other DNA sequences in this sample. The gene calls are TRBV6-1 and TRBJ1-1; D is unclear. The CDR3 is made up of 14 amino acids. Germline V gene lookup returns CDR1 MNHNS and CDR2 SASEGT. V was shortened by 0 bases and J by 7 bases, with 12 bases between the two germline ends. CDR3: CASSEAIEGIEAFF. The CDR3 region has the DNA TGTGCCAGCAGTGAAGCAATCGAGGGCATTGAAGCTTTCTTT.

The rearrangement joins TRBV27 to TRBJ1-5, with a tentative D call TRBD1 (5 bases). In germline, CDR1 is MNHEY, CDR2 SMNVEV (reference sequence). CDR3 length: 14 amino acids. V was clipped by 3 bases and J by 6 bases, with 12 bases between them. CDR3 loop: CASSFGGMGQPQHF. The CDR3 nucleotides read TGTGCCAGCAGTTTCGGGGGAATGGGTCAGCCCCAGCATTTT.

This clone showed up just a few times. This rearrangement joins TRBV5-6 to TRBJ2-7; 9 nucleotides line up with TRBD1. Germline-derived CDR1 and CDR2 are SGHDT and YYEEEE. The V gene end was trimmed by 4 bases and the J gene end by 0 bases; junction bases not matched to a gene: 5. This CDR3 has 15 amino acids. This chain's CDR3 is CASSKTGGSSYEQYF. The DNA of the CDR3 is TGTGCCAGCAGCAAGACAGGGGGAAGCTCCTACGAGCAGTACTTC.

This clone has only a few counts. This chain connects TRBV28 to TRBJ2-7; D is unclear. Germline V gives CDR1 MDHEN, CDR2 SYDVKM. V gave up 5 bases and J gave up 4 bases, with 6 bases separating them. The CDR3 spans 11 residues. The CDR3 region is CASSIQYEQYF. CDR3 DNA sequence: TGTGCCAGCAGTATCCAGTACGAGCAGTACTTC. The full variable domain, its missing parts supplied by reference TRBV28 and TRBJ2-7, is DVKVTQSSRYLVKRTGEKVFLECVQDMDHENMFWYRQDPGLGLRLIYFSYDVKMKEKGDIPEGYSVSREKKERFSLILESASTNQTSMYLCASSIQYEQYFGPGTRLTVT.

In this sample, this clone turned up a few times. The J gene is TRBJ2-1, the V gene TRBV19; the match to TRBD2 covers 7 bases. The CDR3 covers 12 residues. Germline CDR1 reads LNHDA; CDR2 reads SQIVND (reference sequence). The ends lost 7 bases at V and 13 bases at J; junction bases unmatched: 10. DNA for the CDR3: TGTGCCAGTAATGGCGGGAGTAACCGACAGTTCTTC. It yields the protein CASNGGSNRQFF. Full variable domain (missing parts from reference TRBV19 and TRBJ2-1): DGGITQSPKYLFRKEGQNVTLSCEQNLNHDAMYWYRQDPGQGLRLIYYSQIVNDFQKGDIAEGYSVSREKKESFPLTVTSAQKNPTAFYLCASNGGSNRQFFGPGTRLTVL.

Only a few counts were recorded for this clone. The J gene is TRBJ2-7, the V gene TRBV28; 7 bases align to TRBD1. The CDR3 is made up of 14 amino acids. The germline V gene has CDR1 MDHEN and CDR2 SYDVKM. With V trimmed by 6 bases and J by 0 bases, 5 bases remained unmatched. The CDR3 loop is CASSRQGLSYEQYF. DNA of the CDR3: TGTGCCAGCAGCAGACAGGGCCTCTCCTACGAGCAGTACTTC.

The chain joins TRBV29-1 to TRBJ2-1, with D possibly TRBD2 on 7 matching bases. Trimming pared 3 bases from V and 6 bases from J, leaving 15 bases between. CDR3 length equals 14 residues. The germline V gene encodes CDR1 SQVTM and CDR2 ANQGSEA. The CDR3 DNA sequence: TGCAGCGTTGACGGGGGGCATTTAGGCAATGAGCAGTTCTTC. Protein: CSVDGGHLGNEQFF.

This clone was seen only a few times. This chain uses TRBV5-4 with TRBJ2-3; 10 nucleotides align to TRBD1. V gave up 3 bases and J gave up 4 bases; unmatched junction bases: 8. Looked up from germline, CDR1 is SGHNT and CDR2 is YYREEE (reference sequence). CDR3 length: 16 residues. The CDR3 sequence: CASSSGGTGEPDTQYF. The DNA for the CDR3 is TGTGCCAGCAGCTCGGGGGGGACAGGGGAACCAGATACGCAGTATTTT.

The CDR3 DNA follows: TGTGCCAGCAGCGAAAGCGGGGGGGGGTCGAATGAGCAGTTCTTC. Amino acid sequence: CASSESGGGSNEQFF. V and J are TRBV7-8 and TRBJ2-1; TRBD2 aligns across 10 bases. This CDR3 is built from 15 residues. V shed 5 bases and J 7 bases; nucleotides not matched to a gene: 8. Germline values: CDR1 SGHVS, CDR2 FQNEAQ.

The rearrangement links TRBV5-1 to TRBJ2-7; 13 bases align to TRBD2. V gave up 3 bases and J gave up 6 bases; unmatched junction bases: 3. CDR3 length: 14 residues. Germline assignment: CDR1 SGHRS and CDR2 YFSETQ. Here the CDR3 DNA reads TGCGCCAGCAGCTCAGGACTAGCGGGGGCCGAGCAGTACTTC. Its translation is CASSSGLAGAEQYF.

The J gene is TRBJ2-1, the V gene TRBV28; perhaps TRBD2 as D (5 bases). The CDR3 extends over 20 amino acids. The germline gives CDR1 MDHEN, CDR2 SYDVKM. Trimming shortened V by 8 bases and J by 3 bases, and 32 bases separated the two germline ends. The CDR3 spells CASLTADKSLFTPYYNEQFF. DNA for the CDR3: TGTGCCAGCCTAACAGCGGATAAAAGCCTATTCACCCCCTACTACAATGAGCAGTTCTTC.

The rearrangement uses TRBV9 and TRBJ1-2; TRBD1 matches 8 bases. Per germline, CDR1 SGDLS and CDR2 YYNGEE. V dropped 3 bases and J dropped 8; count of bases not matched to a gene: 12. The CDR3 spans 15 residues. DNA for the CDR3: TGTGCCAGCAGCGCGGGACAGGCAGTTTTGGGCGGCTACACCTTC. Its protein is CASSAGQAVLGGYTF. The whole variable domain, filled in from reference TRBV9 and TRBJ1-2, reads DSGVTQTPKHLITATGQRVTLRCSPRSGDLSVYWYQQSLDQGLQFLIQYYNGEERAKGNILERFSAQQFPDLHSELNLSSLELGDSALYFCASSAGQAVLGGYTFGSGTRLTVV.

The V gene is TRBV27, the J gene TRBJ2-1, with D unclear. Trimming removed 3 bases from V and 3 bases from J, with 6 bases in between. This CDR3 has 13 residues. Germline CDR1 MNHEY, CDR2 SMNVEV (reference sequence). CDR3 in DNA: TGTGCCAGCAGTTTTTCGGGCTACAATGAGCAGTTCTTC. It encodes CASSFSGYNEQFF.

The V and J genes are TRBV2 and TRBJ1-4; no clear D gene. Trimming cost V 2 bases and J 8 bases, with 12 bases left between them. CDR3 length: 14 amino acids. CDR1 SNHLY and CDR2 FYNNEI come from the germline V gene. In DNA form, the CDR3 reads TGTGCCAGCAGTGAATGGGAGGTAACCGAAAAACTGTTTTTT. This translates into CASSEWEVTEKLFF.

The chain joins TRBV6-5 to TRBJ1-1; no reliable D call. The CDR3 contains 14 residues. V was clipped by 0 bases and J by 5 bases, with 10 bases between them. Germline CDR1 MNHEY, CDR2 SVGAGI. CDR3 region: CASSYSNFFTEAFF. The CDR3 coding sequence is TGTGCCAGCAGTTACTCGAACTTTTTTACTGAAGCTTTCTTT.

CDR3 sequence reads: CASSPTGRETQYF. The CDR3 DNA reads TGTGCCAGCTCACCGACAGGGAGGGAGACCCAGTACTTC. The chain carries TRBV18 and TRBJ2-5; TRBD1 is a possible D gene (7 bases). This CDR3 spans 13 amino acids. Trimming shortened V by 3 bases and J by 5 bases, and 10 bases separated the two germline ends. CDR1 and CDR2 (germline): KGHSH, LQKENI.

The chain links TRBV4-1 to TRBJ2-7; 7 bases fit TRBD2. Germline V gene data show CDR1 as MGHRA and CDR2 as YSYEKL. The CDR3 has 15 residues. V was pared by 1 base and J by 4 bases, with 7 bases of the junction left unmatched. The CDR3 sequence is CASSQGGGRSYEQYF. The CDR3 DNA sequence: TGCGCCAGCAGCCAAGGAGGCGGGAGATCTTACGAGCAGTACTTC.

The V and J genes are TRBV5-4 and TRBJ2-1, with a weak D call TRBD1 (5 bases). Germline V CDR1 and CDR2: SGHNT, YYREEE (reference sequence). Trimming left V 4 bases short and J 9 bases short, with 20 bases between. This CDR3 is 15 amino acids long. CDR3 amino acids: CASSPLLGPPSEQFF. CDR3 sequence (DNA): TGTGCCAGCAGCCCCCTCTTGGGGCCCCCCAGTGAGCAGTTCTTC.

In its sample, this clone was seen a few times. This sequence joins TRBV7-9 and TRBJ2-7; tentatively, D is TRBD1 (5 bases). The CDR3 contains 14 residues. CDR1 is SEHNR, CDR2 FQNEAQ, per germline (reference sequence). The V end lost 1 base, the J end lost 2 bases, and 9 bases lay between the germline ends. Here the CDR3 reads CASSLEDSPYEQYF. CDR3 DNA sequence: TGTGCCAGCAGCTTAGAAGACAGTCCCTACGAGCAGTACTTC.

This sequence joins TRBV5-4 and TRBJ2-7; the match to TRBD2 covers 7 bases. The V segment lost 4 bases and the J segment 9 bases; nucleotides outside the gene matches: 16. The CDR3 contains 15 residues. CDR1 SGHNT and CDR2 YYREEE come from the germline V gene (reference sequence). The CDR3 DNA sequence: TGTGCCAGCAGCCCCCAGGCGGGGGAGAAGGCCCGGCAGTACTTC. It specifies CASSPQAGEKARQYF.